This T cell receptor beta chain emerged from a study of OX40 agonist ivuxolimab in advanced cancers. Profiled with immunoSEQ multiplex PCR; TCRdb holds only in-frame clones, not every one. The sample holds 29,000 or so clones, more than 85% seen once. The V gene lost 6 bases and the J gene lost 2 bases, with 14 bases spanning the gap. Germline loops: CDR1 SQVTM, CDR2 ANQGSEA. CDR3 length: 13 amino acids. This clonotype was obtained from an adult with an advanced solid tumor such as melanoma, head and neck, liver or kidney cancer. The rearrangement links TRBV29-1 to TRBJ2-7; no clear D gene. Sequenced here: CD4+ or CD8+ T cells sorted from blood, sampled in a trial of the OX40 agonist ivuxolimab. CDR3 sequence reads: CSVTFESPYEQYF. CDR3 DNA sequence: TGCAGCGTGACCTTTGAATCTCCCTACGAGCAGTACTTC.